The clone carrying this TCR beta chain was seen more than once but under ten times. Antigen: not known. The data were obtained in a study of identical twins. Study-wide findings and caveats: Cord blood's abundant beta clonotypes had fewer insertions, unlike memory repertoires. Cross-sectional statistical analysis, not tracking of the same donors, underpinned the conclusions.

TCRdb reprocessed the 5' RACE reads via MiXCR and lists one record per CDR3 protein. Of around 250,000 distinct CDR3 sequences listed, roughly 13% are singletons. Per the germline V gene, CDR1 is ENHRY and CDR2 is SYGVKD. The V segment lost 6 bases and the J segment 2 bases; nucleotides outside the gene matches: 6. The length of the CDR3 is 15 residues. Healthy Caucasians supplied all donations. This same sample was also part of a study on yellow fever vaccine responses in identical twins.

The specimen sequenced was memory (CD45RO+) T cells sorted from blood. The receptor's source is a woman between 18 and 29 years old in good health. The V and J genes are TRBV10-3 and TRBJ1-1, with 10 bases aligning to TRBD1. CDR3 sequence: CAIRGGTGDNTEAFF. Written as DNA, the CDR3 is TGTGCCATCAGGGGGGGGACAGGGGACAACACTGAAGCTTTCTTT.